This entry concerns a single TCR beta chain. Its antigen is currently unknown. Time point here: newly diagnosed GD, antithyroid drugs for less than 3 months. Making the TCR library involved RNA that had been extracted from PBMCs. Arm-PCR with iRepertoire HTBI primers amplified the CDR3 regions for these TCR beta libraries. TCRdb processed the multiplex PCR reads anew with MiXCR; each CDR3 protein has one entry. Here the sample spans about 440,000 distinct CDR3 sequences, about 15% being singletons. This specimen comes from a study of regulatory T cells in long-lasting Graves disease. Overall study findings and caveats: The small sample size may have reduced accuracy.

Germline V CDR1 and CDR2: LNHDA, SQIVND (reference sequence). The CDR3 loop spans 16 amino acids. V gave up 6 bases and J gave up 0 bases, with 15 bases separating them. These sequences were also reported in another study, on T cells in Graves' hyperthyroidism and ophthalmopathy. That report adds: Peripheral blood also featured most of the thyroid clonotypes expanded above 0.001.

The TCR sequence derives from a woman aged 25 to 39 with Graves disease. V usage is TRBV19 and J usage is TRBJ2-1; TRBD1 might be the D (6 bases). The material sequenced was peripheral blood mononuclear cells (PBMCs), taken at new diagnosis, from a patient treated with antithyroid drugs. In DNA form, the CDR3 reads TGTGCCAGTAGGGTCGAACAGGGTCCCTCCTACAATGAGCAGTTCTTC. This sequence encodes CASRVEQGPSYNEQFF.